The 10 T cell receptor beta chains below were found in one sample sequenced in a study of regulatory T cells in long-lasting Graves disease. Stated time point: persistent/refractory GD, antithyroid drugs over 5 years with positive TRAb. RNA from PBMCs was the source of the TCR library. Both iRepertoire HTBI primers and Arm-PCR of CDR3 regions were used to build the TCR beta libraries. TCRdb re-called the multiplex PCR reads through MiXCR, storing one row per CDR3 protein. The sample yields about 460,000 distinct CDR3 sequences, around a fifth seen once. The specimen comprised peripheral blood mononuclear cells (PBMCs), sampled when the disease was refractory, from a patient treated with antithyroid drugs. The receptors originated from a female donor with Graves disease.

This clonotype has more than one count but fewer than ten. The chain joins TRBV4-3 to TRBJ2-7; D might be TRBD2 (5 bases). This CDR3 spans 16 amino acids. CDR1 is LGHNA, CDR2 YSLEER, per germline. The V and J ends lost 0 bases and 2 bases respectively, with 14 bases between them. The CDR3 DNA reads TGCGCCAGCAGCCAAGATGAAACTTCGACTACCTACGAGCAGTACTTC. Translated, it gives CASSQDETSTTYEQYF.

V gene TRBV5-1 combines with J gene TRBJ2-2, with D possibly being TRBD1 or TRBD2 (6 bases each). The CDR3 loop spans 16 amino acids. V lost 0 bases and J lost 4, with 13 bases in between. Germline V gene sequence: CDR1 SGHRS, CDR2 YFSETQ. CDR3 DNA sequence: TGCGCCAGCAGCTTGGAGACCGGGGGCCTCACCGGGGAGCTGTTTTTT. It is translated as CASSLETGGLTGELFF.

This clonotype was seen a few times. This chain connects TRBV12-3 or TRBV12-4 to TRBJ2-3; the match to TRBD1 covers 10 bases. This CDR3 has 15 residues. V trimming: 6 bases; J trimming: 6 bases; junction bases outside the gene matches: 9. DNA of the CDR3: TGTGCCAGCAGCCAGGGACAGGGGAGGTGGGATACGCAGTATTTT. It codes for CASSQGQGRWDTQYF.

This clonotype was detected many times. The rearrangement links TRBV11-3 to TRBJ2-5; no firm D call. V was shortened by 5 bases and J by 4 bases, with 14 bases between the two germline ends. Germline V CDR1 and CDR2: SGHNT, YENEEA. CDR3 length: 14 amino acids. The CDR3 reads CASSLSGSPETQYF. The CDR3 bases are TGTGCCAGCAGCCTCAGTGGGTCCCCAGAGACCCAGTACTTC.

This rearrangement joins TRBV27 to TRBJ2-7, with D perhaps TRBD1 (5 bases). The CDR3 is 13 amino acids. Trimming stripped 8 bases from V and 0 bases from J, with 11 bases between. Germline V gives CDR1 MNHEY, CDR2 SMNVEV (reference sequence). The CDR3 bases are TGTGCCAGCGGCAGACAGATCTCCTACGAGCAGTACTTC. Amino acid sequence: CASGRQISYEQYF.

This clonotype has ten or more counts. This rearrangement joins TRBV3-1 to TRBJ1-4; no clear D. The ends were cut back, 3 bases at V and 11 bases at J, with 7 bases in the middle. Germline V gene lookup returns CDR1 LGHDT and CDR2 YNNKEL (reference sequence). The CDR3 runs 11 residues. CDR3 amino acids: CASSHGEKLFF. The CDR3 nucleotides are TGTGCCAGCAGCCACGGGGAGAAACTGTTTTTT.

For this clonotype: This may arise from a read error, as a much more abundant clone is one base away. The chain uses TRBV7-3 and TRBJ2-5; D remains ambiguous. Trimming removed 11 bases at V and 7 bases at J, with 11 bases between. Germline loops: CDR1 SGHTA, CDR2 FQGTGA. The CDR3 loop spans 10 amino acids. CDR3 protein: CAAHEVTQYF. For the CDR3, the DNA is TGTGCCGCCCACGAGGTGACCCAGTACTTC.

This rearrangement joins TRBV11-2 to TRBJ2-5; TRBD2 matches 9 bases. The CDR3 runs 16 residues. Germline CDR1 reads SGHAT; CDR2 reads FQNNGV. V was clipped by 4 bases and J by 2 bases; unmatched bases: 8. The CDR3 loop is CASSSQLAGWQETQYF. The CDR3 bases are TGTGCCAGCAGCTCCCAGCTAGCGGGGTGGCAAGAGACCCAGTACTTC.

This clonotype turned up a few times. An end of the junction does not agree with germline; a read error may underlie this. The CDR3 spells CASSYSSSWETQPQHF. In DNA form, the CDR3 reads TGTGCCAGCAGTTACTCGAGCTCCTGGGAAACGCAGCCCCAGCATTTT. V usage is TRBV6-4 and J usage is TRBJ1-5; the D is unclear. Germline V gene data show CDR1 as MRHNA and CDR2 as SNTAGT. The CDR3 consists of 16 residues.

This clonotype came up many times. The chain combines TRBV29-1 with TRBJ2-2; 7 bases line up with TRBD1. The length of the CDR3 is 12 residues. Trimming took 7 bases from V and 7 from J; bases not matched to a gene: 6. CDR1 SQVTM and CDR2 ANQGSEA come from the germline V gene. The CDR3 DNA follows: TGCAGCGGAAGGGGGCAGGGCGGGGAGCTGTTTTTT. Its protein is CSGRGQGGELFF.